This TCR beta chain was recorded in a study of control samples from healthy donors and cancer patients. Germline CDR1 SNHLY, CDR2 FYNNEI. The CDR3 covers 15 residues. J was trimmed by 6 bases and V by 6 bases; bases with no gene match: 11. TCRdb's table, derived via immunoSEQ multiplex PCR, lists solely in-frame clones and lacks some. The table records roughly 150,000 clones, approximately 86% of them present only once. The V call is TRBV2, the J call TRBJ2-4; 7 bases fit TRBD2. Sequences were obtained from blood. This clonotype was sampled from a man aged 18 to 35 in good health. The CDR3 DNA reads TGTGCCAGCAGCGTACTAGCGAAACTCGGAAACATTCAGTACTTC. Amino acid sequence: CASSVLAKLGNIQYF.